A selection of T cell receptor beta chains follows, all from one sample in a study of liver allograft versus peripheral blood T cells. MiXCR, run by TCRdb on the reads, gives a single entry per CDR3 protein. Of some 1,700 distinct CDR3 sequences listed, 15% to 20% are singletons. All receptors derive from a human patient who had a liver transplant. Some T cells may have originated in the graft donor. The CDR3 runs from the conserved cysteine through the conserved F or W. The D gene is left open where the match is weak. Clone size is not always given. Where it is, it says once, few, many or a class for expanded clones.

CDR3nt: TGTGCCAGCAGTTTTCAGGACTATGGCTACACCTTC
CDR3aa: CASSFQDYGYTF
d_gene: .
j_gene: TRBJ1-2
v_gene: TRBV28
len: 12
abundance: many

CDR3nt: TGTGCCAGCAGTTTATTTAGGGGTGGGGGAAACTATGGCTACACCTTC
CDR3aa: CASSLFRGGGNYGYTF
d_gene: .
j_gene: TRBJ1-2
v_gene: TRBV28
len: 16
abundance: .

CDR3nt: TGTGCCAGCAGTTTCATGGACGGTAAGATCCTCGGCGAAAAACTGTTTTTT
CDR3aa: CASSFMDGKILGEKLFF
d_gene: .
j_gene: TRBJ1-4
v_gene: TRBV28
len: 17
abundance: medium-sized

CDR3nt: TGTGCCAGTAGTATATTCGGAAGGGACGAGCAGTACTTC
CDR3aa: CASSIFGRDEQYF
d_gene: .
j_gene: TRBJ2-7
v_gene: TRBV19
len: 13
abundance: few

CDR3nt: TGTGCCAGCTCACCCTACAGGGGGCGAGACGGGGAGCTGTTTTTT
CDR3aa: CASSPYRGRDGELFF
d_gene: TRBD1
j_gene: TRBJ2-2
v_gene: TRBV18
len: 15
abundance: large

CDR3nt: TGTGCCAGCAGCTTGGGTCAGGGTCACACCGGGGAGCTGTTTTTT
CDR3aa: CASSLGQGHTGELFF
d_gene: .
j_gene: TRBJ2-2
v_gene: TRBV5-4
len: 15
abundance: few

CDR3nt: TGTGCCAGCGGGACAGATTTGGGTAATTCACCCCTCCACTTT
CDR3aa: CASGTDLGNSPLHF
d_gene: TRBD1
j_gene: TRBJ1-6
v_gene: TRBV27
len: 14
abundance: many

CDR3nt: TGTGCCAGCAGCTTAGCTTATATGGACAGGAGCACAGATACGCAGTATTTT
CDR3aa: CASSLAYMDRSTDTQYF
d_gene: TRBD1
j_gene: TRBJ2-3
v_gene: TRBV7-9
len: 17
abundance: medium-sized

CDR3nt: TGTGCCAGCAGTGACAGGGAAAGCTACAATGAGCAGTTCTTC
CDR3aa: CASSDRESYNEQFF
d_gene: .
j_gene: TRBJ2-1
v_gene: TRBV6-1
len: 14
abundance: medium-sized

CDR3nt: TGCAGTGCTAGGGGCTCTACTGTCCGGAACAATCAGCCCCAGCATTTT
CDR3aa: CSARGSTVRNNQPQHF
d_gene: .
j_gene: TRBJ1-5
v_gene: TRBV20-1
len: 16
abundance: medium-sized

CDR3nt: TGTGCCAGCAGAGCCTCCGGACAGCACTATGGCTACACCTTC
CDR3aa: CASRASGQHYGYTF
d_gene: .
j_gene: TRBJ1-2
v_gene: TRBV6-5
len: 14
abundance: many

CDR3nt: TGTGCCACCAAGGGACTAGCGGCTATGGGTGAGCAGTTCTTC
CDR3aa: CATKGLAAMGEQFF
d_gene: TRBD2
j_gene: TRBJ2-1
v_gene: TRBV19
len: 14
abundance: few

CDR3nt: TGTGCCAGCAGTTTTCGGGGGGCAGGTACTGAAGCTTTCTTT
CDR3aa: CASSFRGAGTEAFF
d_gene: .
j_gene: TRBJ1-1
v_gene: TRBV27
len: 14
abundance: medium-sized